Here is one TCR beta chain with its context. The sample comes from a study of blood T cell repertoires in COVID-19. Study details: Collection of acute and convalescent COVID-19 samples took place in the United States, Italy and Spain. The analysed material was cDNA or gDNA that came from T cells, B-cell-depleted T cells, or PBMCs.

Germline CDR1 is MGHRA and CDR2 is YSYEKL. V lost 2 bases, J lost 2 bases, and 2 bases stayed unmatched. This CDR3 has 15 amino acids. Under the authors' procedure: Estimation of nucleated cell counts relied on the amplification of reference gene primers. Using immunoSEQ multiplex PCR, the repertoire was profiled, and TCRdb retains in-frame clones only, with some absent. Clone size and the V and J calls come from that table; the DNA yielded D and trimming. The sample contains about 190,000 clones, around 90% of which appear only once. The sequenced sample consisted of peripheral blood. This receptor was obtained from a human donor in a cohort sampled during active COVID-19. This chain uses TRBV4-1 with TRBJ1-4; 7 nucleotides match TRBD1. The CDR3, as DNA: TGCGCCAGCAGCCAACCGGGACAGACTAATGAAAAACTGTTTTTT. Protein: CASSQPGQTNEKLFF.